This T cell receptor beta chain was obtained from a study of cytomegalovirus exposure and HLA in healthy donors. About the research overall: Among the 300 to 450 genotyped donors, approximately 80% were placed in the Caucasian-associated ancestry cluster. General study findings and limits: Presence/absence analyses treated sequencing depth as roughly uniform across donors. Among the CMV-associated chains, a few were confirmed in vitro as specific for CMV antigens. At a 0.05 false discovery rate, a later analysis found over 15,000 TCR beta sequences to be associated with HLA alleles.

With 60 Vbeta and 13 Jbeta primers, the PCR was carried out. The repertoire was sequenced with immunoSEQ multiplex PCR; TCRdb's copy has only in-frame clones and lacks some. The sample has about 210,000 clones, roughly 87% seen once. On this clone: Its antigen is still unknown.

V was shortened by 2 bases and J by 8 bases, with 6 bases between the two germline ends. The CDR3 is 11 residues long. CDR1 is KGHSH, CDR2 LQKENI, per germline. The TCR was taken from a man aged 40-50 years in good health and CMV-seropositive. Sequences were obtained from PBMCs. This chain connects TRBV18 to TRBJ1-2; D uncertain. DNA for the CDR3: TGTGCCAGCTCACCAAAGGAGGGCTACACCTTC. Residues: CASSPKEGYTF.